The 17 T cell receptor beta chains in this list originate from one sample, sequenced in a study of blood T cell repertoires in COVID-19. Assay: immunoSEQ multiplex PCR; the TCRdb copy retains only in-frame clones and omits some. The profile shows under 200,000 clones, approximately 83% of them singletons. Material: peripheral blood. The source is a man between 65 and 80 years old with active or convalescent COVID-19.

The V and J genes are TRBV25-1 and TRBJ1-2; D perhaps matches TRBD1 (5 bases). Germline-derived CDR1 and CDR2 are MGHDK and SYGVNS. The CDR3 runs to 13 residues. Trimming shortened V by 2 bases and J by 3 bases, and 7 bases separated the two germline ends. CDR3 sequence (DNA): TGTGCCAGCAGTGAACAGGGTCACTATGGCTACACCTTC. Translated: CASSEQGHYGYTF.

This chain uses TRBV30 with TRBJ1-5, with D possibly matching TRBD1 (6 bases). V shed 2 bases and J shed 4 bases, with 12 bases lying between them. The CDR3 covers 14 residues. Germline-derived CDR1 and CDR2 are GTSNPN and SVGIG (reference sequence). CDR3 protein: CAWSPSTGNQPQHF. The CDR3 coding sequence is TGTGCCTGGAGTCCTTCTACAGGGAATCAGCCCCAGCATTTT.

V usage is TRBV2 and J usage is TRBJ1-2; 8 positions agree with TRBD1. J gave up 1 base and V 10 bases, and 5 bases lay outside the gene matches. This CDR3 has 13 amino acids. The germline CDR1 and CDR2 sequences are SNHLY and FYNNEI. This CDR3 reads CANGTGNNYGYTF. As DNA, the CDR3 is TGTGCCAACGGGACAGGCAATAACTATGGCTACACCTTC.

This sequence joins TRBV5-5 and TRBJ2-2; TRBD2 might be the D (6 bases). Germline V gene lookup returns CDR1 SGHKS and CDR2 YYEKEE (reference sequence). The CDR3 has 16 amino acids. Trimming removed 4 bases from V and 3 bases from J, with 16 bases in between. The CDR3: CASSTARGGDTGELFF. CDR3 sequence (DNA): TGTGCCAGCAGCACAGCGCGGGGTGGGGACACCGGGGAGCTGTTTTTT.

The CDR3 protein is CASSLLGGTDTQYF. The CDR3, as DNA: TGTGCCAGCAGTCTACTAGGTGGCACAGATACGCAGTATTTT. This sequence joins TRBV7-3 and TRBJ2-3; D is perhaps TRBD2 (5 bases). This CDR3 is built from 14 residues. CDR1 and CDR2 (germline): SGHTA, FQGTGA. With 6 bases removed from V and 1 base from J, the gap between germline ends came to 11 bases.

CDR3 sequence: CATSDPGLAGESLGHEQFF. The CDR3 DNA is TGTGCCACCAGTGACCCGGGACTAGCGGGAGAATCCCTGGGCCATGAGCAGTTCTTC. The V call is TRBV24-1, the J call TRBJ2-1; 14 bases fit TRBD2. The CDR3 loop spans 19 amino acids. In germline, CDR1 is KGHDR, CDR2 SFDVKD. Losses at the gene ends were 4 bases for V and 8 bases for J; bases not matched to a gene: 15.

CDR3 nucleotide sequence: TGTGCCAGCAGTGTGGCAGGATTAACCTACGAGCAGTACTTC. The encoded protein is CASSVAGLTYEQYF. The genes are TRBV25-1 and TRBJ2-7, with D unresolved. The CDR3 loop spans 14 amino acids. The germline CDR1 and CDR2 sequences are MGHDK and SYGVNS. Trimming stripped 4 bases from V and 2 bases from J, with 12 bases between.

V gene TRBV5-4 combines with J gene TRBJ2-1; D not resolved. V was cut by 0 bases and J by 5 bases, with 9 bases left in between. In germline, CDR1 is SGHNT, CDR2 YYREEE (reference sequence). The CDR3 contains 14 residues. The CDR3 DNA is TGTGCCAGCAGCTTGGGGCACACAGACAATGAGCAGTTCTTC. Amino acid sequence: CASSLGHTDNEQFF.

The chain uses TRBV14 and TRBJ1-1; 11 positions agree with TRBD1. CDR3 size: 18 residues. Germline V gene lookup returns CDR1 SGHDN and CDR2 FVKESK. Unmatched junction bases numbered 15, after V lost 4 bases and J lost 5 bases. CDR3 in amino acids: CASSPPRGQGARGTEAFF. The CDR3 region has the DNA TGTGCCAGCAGCCCCCCCCGCGGACAGGGGGCTAGAGGGACTGAAGCTTTCTTT.

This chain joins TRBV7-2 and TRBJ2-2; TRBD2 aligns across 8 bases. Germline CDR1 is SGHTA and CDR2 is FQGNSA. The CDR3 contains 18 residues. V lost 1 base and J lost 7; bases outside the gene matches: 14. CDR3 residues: CASSLEGWRGERVGELFF. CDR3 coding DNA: TGTGCCAGCAGCTTAGAAGGATGGCGGGGGGAACGTGTCGGGGAGCTGTTTTTT.

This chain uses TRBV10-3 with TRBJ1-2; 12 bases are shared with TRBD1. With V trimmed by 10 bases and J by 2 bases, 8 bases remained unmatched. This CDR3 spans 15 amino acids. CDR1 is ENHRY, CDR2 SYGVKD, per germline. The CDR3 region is CATGSGQGANYGYTF. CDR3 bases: TGTGCCACCGGATCGGGACAGGGGGCAAACTATGGCTACACCTTC.

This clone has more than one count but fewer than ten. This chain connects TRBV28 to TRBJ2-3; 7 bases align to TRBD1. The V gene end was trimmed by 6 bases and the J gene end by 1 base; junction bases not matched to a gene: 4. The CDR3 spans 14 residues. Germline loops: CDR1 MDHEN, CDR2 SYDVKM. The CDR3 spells CASRLGTGTDTQYF. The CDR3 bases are TGTGCCAGCAGATTGGGGACAGGCACAGATACGCAGTATTTT.

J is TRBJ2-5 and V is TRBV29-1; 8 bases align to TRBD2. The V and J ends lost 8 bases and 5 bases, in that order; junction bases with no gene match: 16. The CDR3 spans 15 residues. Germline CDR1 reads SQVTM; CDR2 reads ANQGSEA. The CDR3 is CSTGIPGGLGETQYF. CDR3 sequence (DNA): TGCAGCACGGGGATCCCGGGAGGGCTGGGGGAGACCCAGTACTTC.

The CDR3 region is CASTSSGRSNEQFF. CDR3 in DNA: TGTGCCAGCACGTCTAGCGGGAGAAGCAATGAGCAGTTCTTC. The J gene is TRBJ2-1, the V gene TRBV2; 10 bases match TRBD2. Per the germline V gene, CDR1 is SNHLY and CDR2 is FYNNEI. Trimming at V came to 7 bases and at J to 6 bases, leaving 6 bases not matched to a gene. The CDR3 loop spans 14 amino acids.

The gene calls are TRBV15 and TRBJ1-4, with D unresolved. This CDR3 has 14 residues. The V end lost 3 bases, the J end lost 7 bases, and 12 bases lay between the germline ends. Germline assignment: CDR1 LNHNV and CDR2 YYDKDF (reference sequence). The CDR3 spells CATSSDSKLEKLFF. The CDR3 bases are TGTGCCACCAGCAGCGACTCTAAACTTGAAAAACTGTTTTTT.

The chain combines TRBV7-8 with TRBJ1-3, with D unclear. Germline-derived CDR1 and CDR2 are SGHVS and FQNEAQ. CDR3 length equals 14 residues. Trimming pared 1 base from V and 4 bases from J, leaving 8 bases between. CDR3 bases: TGTGCCAGCAGCTTAGGAGGGCCCGGAAACACCATATATTTT. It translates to CASSLGGPGNTIYF.

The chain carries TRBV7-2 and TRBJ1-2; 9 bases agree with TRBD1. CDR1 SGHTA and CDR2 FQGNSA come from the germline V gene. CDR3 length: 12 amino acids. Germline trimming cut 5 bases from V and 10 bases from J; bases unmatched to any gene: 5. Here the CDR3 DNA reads TGTGCCAGCAGCCAGGGACAGGGTATCTACACCTTC. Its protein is CASSQGQGIYTF.